Below, 20 T cell receptor beta chains from the same sample are listed, as sequenced in a study of T cell responses to AZD1222 COVID-19 vaccine (dated by TCRdb to the early 2020s). Library method: the immunoSEQ multiplex PCR assay. In its TCRdb copy, this immuneACCESS table keeps in-frame sequences only and misses some clones. Where compared with another copy, unresolved V genes explain less than half of these, and the others have no known cause. Counted in this sample were 95,000 to 150,000 clones; 85% to 90% of them appeared once. About 3.1% of the sample goes to the ten largest clones. The intended sense of this specimen's time point label: baseline before first vaccination. The sequences come from peripheral blood, collected on day 0 of AZD1222 vaccination. The origin of the receptors is an adult in good health.

This sequence joins TRBV7-9 and TRBJ2-7, with D hard to call. Germline V CDR1 and CDR2: SEHNR, FQNEAQ (reference sequence). V was trimmed by 2 bases and J by 2 bases, leaving 4 bases between them. This CDR3 comprises 12 residues. The CDR3 loop is CASSLLPYEQYF. The DNA of the CDR3 is TGTGCCAGCAGCTTATTACCCTACGAGCAGTACTTC. The entire variable domain, with the rest obtained from reference TRBV7-9 and TRBJ2-7, is as follows: DTGVSQNPRHKITKRGQNVTFRCDPISEHNRLYWYRQTLGQGPEFLTYFQNEAQLEKSRLLSDRFSAERPKGSFSTLEIQRTEQGDSAMYLCASSLLPYEQYFGPGTRLTVT.

J is TRBJ2-5 and V is TRBV18, with D maybe TRBD2 (6 bases). The CDR3 is 13 amino acids. Trimming stripped 3 bases from V and 3 bases from J, with 8 bases between. Looked up from germline, CDR1 is KGHSH and CDR2 is LQKENI. CDR3 protein: CASSPWGEETQYF. CDR3 in DNA: TGTGCCAGCTCACCGTGGGGGGAAGAGACCCAGTACTTC.

This sequence joins TRBV18 and TRBJ1-1; 7 bases match TRBD1. J gave up 1 base and V 0 bases, and 8 bases lay outside the gene matches. In germline, CDR1 is KGHSH, CDR2 LQKENI. The CDR3 extends over 17 amino acids. The CDR3 nucleotides are TGTGCCAGCTCACCACCTCTTCGGCCAGGGGGGAACACTGAAGCTTTCTTT. Its protein product is CASSPPLRPGGNTEAFF. The variable domain in full, with the rest retrieved from reference TRBV18 and TRBJ1-1, is NAGVMQNPRHLVRRRGQEARLRCSPMKGHSHVYWYRQLPEEGLKFMVYLQKENIIDESGMPKERFSAEFPKEGPSILRIQQVVRGDSAAYFCASSPPLRPGGNTEAFFGQGTRLTVV.

The chain has TRBV18 and TRBJ2-5, with TRBD2 matching over 7 bases. Germline CDR1 is KGHSH and CDR2 is LQKENI. This CDR3 contains 14 residues. V shed 6 bases, J shed 2 bases, and the junction held 6 bases outside the gene matches. In DNA, the CDR3 is TGTGCCAGCTCTTGGTCGCGGGAGCAAGAGACCCAGTACTTC. It specifies CASSWSREQETQYF.

The chain employs TRBV11-2 and TRBJ2-5; D gene unclear. Trimming took 4 bases from V and 3 from J, leaving 9 bases between them. Looked up from germline, CDR1 is SGHAT and CDR2 is FQNNGV. This CDR3 is built from 13 residues. The CDR3 DNA is TGTGCCAGCAGCTGGGCGATAAAAGAGACCCAGTACTTC. Translation gives CASSWAIKETQYF. Full variable domain (remainder filled in from reference TRBV11-2 and TRBJ2-5): EAGVAQSPRYKIIEKRQSVAFWCNPISGHATLYWYQQILGQGPKLLIQFQNNGVVDDSQLPKDRFSAERLKGVDSTLKIQPAKLEDSAVYLCASSWAIKETQYFGPGTRLLVL.

The chain combines TRBV9 with TRBJ2-7, with 8 bases matching TRBD1. This CDR3 comprises 15 residues. Germline V gene lookup returns CDR1 SGDLS and CDR2 YYNGEE. With 0 bases clipped from V and 7 bases from J, the junction kept 9 bases outside the gene matches. CDR3 sequence (DNA): TGTGCCAGCAGCGTAGGTAGGACAGGGCTCTATGAGCAGTACTTC. It is translated as CASSVGRTGLYEQYF.

The chain is built from TRBV7-9 and TRBJ2-1; D is ambiguous. Germline CDR1 reads SEHNR; CDR2 reads FQNEAQ (reference sequence). Trimming stripped 1 base from V and 5 bases from J, with 6 bases between. The CDR3 covers 13 residues. CDR3: CASSLGANNEQFF. The CDR3 region has the DNA TGTGCCAGCAGCTTAGGAGCAAACAATGAGCAGTTCTTC.

The V call is TRBV18, the J call TRBJ2-7, with 8 bases matching TRBD1. After removal of 5 bases from V and 1 base from J, the junction contained 10 bases not matched to a gene. The CDR3 has 16 residues. The germline CDR1 and CDR2 sequences are KGHSH and LQKENI. In DNA, the CDR3 is TGTGCCAGCTCAGCGGGTCCAGGGGGCAGTTCCTACGAGCAGTACTTC. Translating it yields CASSAGPGGSSYEQYF.

This chain links TRBV6-2 or TRBV6-3 with TRBJ1-5; 7 nucleotides align to TRBD1. The CDR3 covers 14 residues. Germline CDR1 MNHEY, CDR2 SVGEGT. V was pared by 5 bases and J by 5 bases, with 6 bases of the junction left unmatched. The CDR3 here is CASSPQGLYQPQHF. The CDR3, as DNA: TGTGCCAGCAGTCCACAGGGGCTTTATCAGCCCCAGCATTTT.

The chain joins TRBV19 to TRBJ1-5; D remains ambiguous. Germline V CDR1 and CDR2: LNHDA, SQIVND (reference sequence). Trimming took 0 bases from V and 6 from J, leaving 9 bases between them. This CDR3 spans 14 amino acids. In DNA, the CDR3 is TGTGCCAGTAGTATAGATCACGGAGGTCAGCCCCAGCATTTT. This encodes CASSIDHGGQPQHF.

This sequence joins TRBV5-1 and TRBJ1-6, with D perhaps matching TRBD1 (5 bases). Between the trimmed V and J ends, which lost 1 base and 3 bases, there was a span of 8 bases. The CDR3 consists of 15 residues. The germline V gene has CDR1 SGHRS and CDR2 YFSETQ. This CDR3 is CASSLIQGYNSPLHF. CDR3 sequence (DNA): TGCGCCAGCAGCTTGATTCAGGGCTATAATTCACCCCTCCACTTT.

The chain has TRBV18 and TRBJ1-4; D gene uncertain. This CDR3 has 19 amino acids. V shed 3 bases and J shed 5 bases, with 25 bases lying between them. The germline gives CDR1 KGHSH, CDR2 LQKENI. The CDR3 reads CASSPAVHSSPDGNEKLFF. In nucleotides, the CDR3 is TGTGCCAGCTCACCCGCTGTTCATAGCAGCCCGGATGGAAATGAAAAACTGTTTTTT.

The rearrangement links TRBV4-3 to TRBJ1-1; D is unclear. The CDR3 consists of 15 residues. Germline V gene lookup returns CDR1 LGHNA and CDR2 YSLEER. V dropped 0 bases and J dropped 0 bases, with 8 bases sitting between them. CDR3 amino acids: CASSQEPGMNTEAFF. The CDR3 DNA sequence: TGCGCCAGCAGCCAAGAACCCGGGATGAACACTGAAGCTTTCTTT.

This chain joins TRBV3-1 (or the pseudogene TRBV3-2) and TRBJ1-2; TRBD1 might be the D (6 bases). The CDR3 sequence is 15 residues long. V dropped 6 bases and J dropped 5 bases, with 19 bases sitting between them. Germline loops: CDR1 LGHDT, CDR2 YNNKEL (reference sequence). The CDR3 protein is CASSPYLGHLYGYTF. DNA for the CDR3: TGTGCCAGCAGTCCGTATCTGGGACACCTATATGGCTACACCTTC.

The genes are TRBV6-1 and TRBJ1-5; no clear D. Trimming took off 6 bases at V and 6 bases at J, with 9 bases between the two ends. Germline CDR1 MNHNS, CDR2 SASEGT. The length of the CDR3 is 12 residues. The CDR3, as DNA: TGTGCCAGCAGACTTCCAGGTCAGCCCCAGCATTTT. It encodes CASRLPGQPQHF.

This clone was detected a few times. The chain joins TRBV4-1 to TRBJ2-5; the D call may be TRBD1 or TRBD2 (5 bases each). The CDR3 consists of 15 residues. Trimming stripped 1 base from V and 5 bases from J, with 14 bases between. Germline V gene data show CDR1 as MGHRA and CDR2 as YSYEKL. DNA for the CDR3: TGCGCCAGCAGCCAAGTGGGGGAGATACGGGAGACCCAGTACTTC. Its protein product is CASSQVGEIRETQYF.

This sequence joins TRBV11-2 and TRBJ1-2; D is ambiguous. V was pared by 6 bases and J by 8 bases, with 19 bases between. CDR1 and CDR2 (germline): SGHAT, FQNNGV. The CDR3 runs to 14 residues. CDR3 nucleotides: TGTGCCAGCAGAAGGGCCGCGTTCACGTCGGGCTACACCTTC. Encoded protein: CASRRAAFTSGYTF.

The chain has TRBV5-6 and TRBJ2-1; perhaps TRBD1 as D (5 bases). V was shortened by 4 bases and J by 4 bases, with 18 bases between the two germline ends. The germline gives CDR1 SGHDT, CDR2 YYEEEE. This CDR3 comprises 16 residues. The CDR3 DNA reads as TGTGCCAGCAGCAGTTTTGGTGGGGCCTATTACAATGAGCAGTTCTTC. Translation: CASSSFGGAYYNEQFF.

This clone has a handful of counts. The V gene is TRBV27, the J gene TRBJ1-5; D not resolved. The V end lost 0 bases, the J end lost 0 bases, and 9 bases lay between the germline ends. From germline, CDR1 is MNHEY and CDR2 SMNVEV (reference sequence). The CDR3 covers 16 residues. The CDR3: CASSLSAGDSNQPQHF. The DNA for the CDR3 is TGTGCCAGCAGTTTATCAGCCGGTGATAGCAATCAGCCCCAGCATTTT.

The gene calls are TRBV29-1 and TRBJ1-2; no definite D call. CDR1 and CDR2 from the germline V gene are SQVTM and ANQGSEA. V shed 3 bases and J shed 3 bases, with 11 bases lying between them. The CDR3 is made up of 13 amino acids. CDR3 residues: CSVEGRADYGYTF. DNA of the CDR3: TGCAGCGTTGAGGGCAGAGCCGACTATGGCTACACCTTC.